The subject of this entry is one TCR beta chain. Specified time point: persistent/refractory GD, antithyroid drugs over 5 years with positive TRAb. PBMC-derived RNA was used for the TCR library. In each case, Graves' disease was diagnosed per American Thyroid Association guidelines. To make TCR beta libraries, researchers used iRepertoire HTBI primers and Arm-PCR of CDR3 regions. A single record per CDR3 protein comes from TCRdb applying MiXCR to the multiplex PCR reads. The table has some 280,000 distinct CDR3 sequences, around a fifth seen once. This specimen comes from a study of regulatory T cells in long-lasting Graves disease. Per the germline V gene, CDR1 is SEHNR and CDR2 is FQNEAQ (reference sequence). V dropped 3 bases and J dropped 7 bases, with 9 bases sitting between them. The length of the CDR3 is 12 residues.

The origin of this receptor is a female donor with Graves disease. The specimen comprised peripheral blood mononuclear cells (PBMCs), sampled when the disease was refractory, from a patient treated with antithyroid drugs. The chain joins TRBV7-9 to TRBJ1-1, with D unclear. CDR3 region: CASSFSSYEAFF. The CDR3 nucleotides read TGTGCCAGCAGCTTCAGTTCTTATGAAGCTTTCTTT.